This T cell receptor (beta chain) was identified in a study of blood T cells in healthy people across ages. A sample-barcoded 5' primer and a J-beta primer mix were used in a second PCR of roughly 7 to 11 cycles. TCRdb called the 5' RACE reads again in MiXCR, with one record for every CDR3 protein. The sample records roughly 1 million distinct CDR3 sequences, approximately 26% being singletons. Trimming cost V 2 bases and J 0 bases, with 9 bases left between them. The CDR3 length is 15 residues. CDR1 KGHSY and CDR2 FQNENV come from the germline V gene. Staff drew ten milliliters of peripheral blood from each donor. These data were also reused for a study on T cells of mothers and their children.

V gene TRBV16 combines with J gene TRBJ2-3; D ambiguous. The sample taken for sequencing was blood. The TCR originated in a girl aged 2-9 years in good health. The CDR3 loop reads CASSQGRASTDTQYF. CDR3 nucleotides: TGTGCCAGCAGCCAAGGTAGGGCCAGCACAGATACGCAGTATTTT.